Presented here are 16 T cell receptor beta chains from one specimen sequenced in a study of Ad26.COV2.S vaccination and SARS-CoV-2 variants. Using immunoSEQ multiplex PCR, the repertoire was profiled, and TCRdb retains in-frame clones only, with some absent. The data contain roughly 450,000 clones, about nine tenths of them singletons. Treatment: about 20 received Ad26.COV2.S at low or high dose, single or two shots; 5 received placebo; per-sample allocation not given. Sampling was done on day 63 after the first vaccine or placebo injection. The sequencing used peripheral blood, collected in a trial of Ad26.COV2.S vaccine versus placebo. These receptors were collected from a person between 18 and 65 years old who received the Ad26.COV2.S COVID-19 vaccine or a placebo.

This chain joins TRBV14 and TRBJ2-3, with D perhaps TRBD2 (6 bases). This CDR3 region has 14 residues. From germline, CDR1 is SGHDN and CDR2 FVKESK. V was shortened by 2 bases and J by 4 bases, with 10 bases between the two germline ends. The CDR3 DNA reads TGTGCCAGCAGCCAAATGTGGAGGGCAGATACGCAGTATTTT. Protein sequence: CASSQMWRADTQYF.

The genes are TRBV19 and TRBJ2-7; D possibly matches TRBD1 or TRBD2 (7 bases each). Looked up from germline, CDR1 is LNHDA and CDR2 is SQIVND (reference sequence). Deletions cut 4 bases from V and 11 bases from J, with 27 bases between. The CDR3 loop spans 16 amino acids. The chain's CDR3 is CASSKLIARGTERKYF. CDR3 nucleotides: TGTGCCAGTAGTAAATTAATTGCGCGGGGGACAGAGAGAAAGTACTTC.

J is TRBJ1-3 and V is TRBV7-8, with D unclear. V lost 5 bases and J 3 bases, leaving 5 bases between the germline ends. Germline V CDR1 and CDR2: SGHVS, FQNEAQ. CDR3 length: 12 residues. This CDR3 reads CASSPFGNTIYF. Here the CDR3 DNA reads TGTGCCAGCAGCCCCTTTGGAAACACCATATATTTT.

The rearrangement joins TRBV28 to TRBJ1-2; 7 nucleotides line up with TRBD1. Germline-derived CDR1 and CDR2 are MDHEN and SYDVKM. V was clipped by 4 bases and J by 6 bases; unmatched bases: 5. The CDR3 is made up of 13 amino acids. The DNA for the CDR3 is TGTGCCAGCAGTTGGGGACAGTCGGATGGCTACACCTTC. It codes for CASSWGQSDGYTF.

The sample holds one count of this clone. The rearrangement links TRBV11-3 to TRBJ2-1; D is ambiguous. Between the trimmed V and J ends, which lost 1 base and 7 bases, there was a span of 8 bases. This CDR3 contains 13 residues. Germline values: CDR1 SGHNT, CDR2 YENEEA. CDR3 loop: CASSLGVDNEQFF. The CDR3 DNA reads TGTGCCAGCAGCTTAGGAGTGGATAATGAGCAGTTCTTC.

This rearrangement joins TRBV11-1 to TRBJ1-6, with unresolved D. Trimming pared 6 bases from V and 5 bases from J, leaving 17 bases between. The CDR3 is 16 amino acids. Germline values: CDR1 SGHAT, CDR2 FQDESV (reference sequence). The CDR3 DNA sequence: TGTGCCAGCAGTTCAGCTAGGACGACGCATAATTCACCCCTCCACTTT. This codes for CASSSARTTHNSPLHF.

This clone was picked up a small number of times. V and J are TRBV7-9 and TRBJ1-2; unclear D gene. From germline, CDR1 is SEHNR and CDR2 FQNEAQ (reference sequence). Between the trimmed V and J ends, which lost 4 bases and 8 bases, there was a span of 20 bases. CDR3 size: 15 residues. This CDR3 reads CASSSAGPLLDGYTF. CDR3 DNA: TGTGCCAGCAGCTCGGCGGGTCCTCTTTTGGACGGCTACACCTTC.

CDR3 loop: CASRTDGQETQYF. The CDR3 nucleotides are TGTGCCAGTAGGACAGATGGACAAGAGACCCAGTACTTC. V gene TRBV10-3 combines with J gene TRBJ2-5; D may be TRBD1 (6 bases). The germline V and J ends were trimmed by 10 bases and 2 bases, with 14 bases remaining between them. Germline lookup yields CDR1 ENHRY and CDR2 SYGVKD. CDR3 length equals 13 residues.

The chain uses TRBV4-3 and TRBJ2-1; TRBD2 aligns across 9 bases. Germline V gene lookup returns CDR1 LGHNA and CDR2 YSLEER. The V and J ends lost 4 bases and 9 bases, in that order; junction bases with no gene match: 7. The length of the CDR3 is 14 residues. CDR3: CASSPGLARGEQFF. In DNA, the CDR3 is TGCGCCAGCAGCCCGGGACTAGCCAGGGGTGAGCAGTTCTTC.

This chain joins TRBV7-9 and TRBJ1-1; 9 bases line up with TRBD1. Germline CDR1 is SEHNR and CDR2 is FQNEAQ (reference sequence). With 4 bases clipped from V and 3 bases from J, the junction kept 6 bases outside the gene matches. The CDR3 covers 15 residues. The CDR3 sequence: CASSSRTGEDTEAFF. DNA of the CDR3: TGTGCCAGCAGCTCACGGACAGGGGAGGACACTGAAGCTTTCTTT.

This chain connects TRBV7-8 to TRBJ2-3, with 8 bases matching TRBD2. Germline CDR1 is SGHVS and CDR2 is FQNEAQ. V gave up 5 bases and J gave up 6 bases; unmatched junction bases: 7. This CDR3 spans 14 amino acids. The CDR3 reads CASSTKRERDTQYF. The CDR3 nucleotides are TGTGCCAGCAGCACCAAGCGGGAGCGGGATACGCAGTATTTT.

The chain employs TRBV3-1 (or the pseudogene TRBV3-2) and TRBJ1-4, with 9 bases lining up with TRBD1. With 1 base clipped from V and 5 bases from J, the junction kept 5 bases outside the gene matches. This CDR3 comprises 16 residues. Germline V gene data show CDR1 as LGHDT and CDR2 as YNNKEL (reference sequence). The CDR3, as DNA: TGTGCCAGCAGCCAAGGGGGACAGGGACCGAATGAAAAACTGTTTTTT. This translates into CASSQGGQGPNEKLFF.

This clone occurred once. The rearrangement uses TRBV7-9 and TRBJ2-3; no clear D gene. Trimming shortened V by 5 bases and J by 4 bases, and 7 bases separated the two germline ends. Germline lookup yields CDR1 SEHNR and CDR2 FQNEAQ (reference sequence). The CDR3 loop spans 12 amino acids. The CDR3 nucleotides read TGTGCCAGCAGCCCCGCCGCAGATACGCAGTATTTT. It yields the protein CASSPAADTQYF.

This rearrangement joins TRBV25-1 to TRBJ2-7, with TRBD2 matching 14 bases. The CDR3 runs to 17 residues. Germline V lookup: CDR1 MGHDK, CDR2 SYGVNS. The J segment lost 7 bases and the V segment lost 4 bases, leaving 12 bases of the junction unmatched. The CDR3: CASSAYAGLAGAGEQYF. The CDR3 DNA reads TGTGCCAGCAGTGCCTATGCGGGACTAGCGGGAGCGGGGGAGCAGTACTTC.

This chain uses TRBV19 with TRBJ1-5, with 7 bases that match TRBD1. This CDR3 contains 13 residues. The junction had 4 bases not matched to a gene; V was cut back by 5 bases and J by 6 bases. Germline CDR1 LNHDA, CDR2 SQIVND (reference sequence). CDR3 sequence (DNA): TGTGCCAGTAGTCCGGACAGGAGTCAGCCCCAGCATTTT. Encoded protein: CASSPDRSQPQHF.

This clone showed up just once. The rearrangement joins TRBV19 to TRBJ2-2; perhaps TRBD2 as D (5 bases). The length of the CDR3 is 14 residues. In germline, CDR1 is LNHDA, CDR2 SQIVND (reference sequence). V shed 5 bases and J shed 2 bases, with 9 bases lying between them. The CDR3 is CASSYGVNTGELFF. Written as DNA, the CDR3 is TGTGCCAGTAGTTACGGGGTAAACACCGGGGAGCTGTTTTTT. Looking up the rest from reference TRBV19 and TRBJ2-2 gives the full variable domain: DGGITQSPKYLFRKEGQNVTLSCEQNLNHDAMYWYRQDPGQGLRLIYYSQIVNDFQKGDIAEGYSVSREKKESFPLTVTSAQKNPTAFYLCASSYGVNTGELFFGEGSRLTVL.